This T cell receptor (beta chain) was sequenced in a study of cytomegalovirus exposure and HLA in healthy donors. There are 13 residues in the CDR3. The germline CDR1 and CDR2 sequences are MNHEY and SVGAGI. V gave up 6 bases and J gave up 10 bases, with 13 bases separating them. General study results and limits: Confirmation in vitro established that three CMV-associated chains were specific for CMV antigens. Presence/absence results assume similar sequencing depth per donor, which may not hold. As a later analysis revealed, most CMV-associated TCR beta chains appeared HLA-restricted. A few V segments could not be told apart, such as TRBV6-2 and TRBV6-3, and were left out.

The PCR contained 60 Vbeta and 13 Jbeta primers. TCRdb keeps only in-frame clones here, not all; method: immunoSEQ multiplex PCR. The table shows 97,000 or so clones, with 63% occurring only once. For this clone: Its target is unknown.

This TCR was recovered from a human donor in good health. V is TRBV6-5 and J is TRBJ1-6; the D gene is possibly TRBD1 (6 bases). The sequenced material came from PBMCs. This CDR3 reads CASSGWGQSPLHF. DNA of the CDR3: TGTGCCAGCAGCGGCTGGGGGCAGTCACCCCTCCACTTT.